The rows below give T cell receptor beta chains drawn from one sample of a study of siplizumab effects on memory and regulatory T cells. Here immunoSEQ multiplex PCR was the method, and the copy in TCRdb shows in-frame clones only, minus some. Found here are some 90,000 clones, more than 80% of them singletons; the top ten hold roughly 15%. The sequencing sample was made of CD4+ T cells sorted from blood. The receptor source for this set is a human donor in good health. The CDR3 runs from the conserved cysteine through the conserved F or W. The order of the fields is V gene, J gene, clone size, D gene, CDR3 DNA, CDR3 protein. D genes are given only for firm matches. Part of the rows lack a size; the others show once, few, many or a class for expanded clones.

>TRBV7-2|TRBJ2-7|NA|NA
TGTGCCAGCGGATACACAGGGATCTCCTACGAGCAGTACTTC
CASGYTGISYEQYF
>TRBV11-2|TRBJ2-7|NA|NA
TGTGCCAGCAGCCCCCCCGGTGGGAGGCGGTTTTACGAGCAGTACTTC
CASSPPGGRRFYEQYF
>TRBV5-1|TRBJ2-5|once|TRBD1
TGCGCCAGCAGCTTGGCCTCGAGGACAGGGGCAGGGGAGACCCAGTACTTC
CASSLASRTGAGETQYF
>TRBV28|TRBJ2-5|NA|NA
TGTGCCAGCAGTATGGACAGCACCCAAGAGACCCAGTACTTC
CASSMDSTQETQYF
>TRBV27|TRBJ1-1|NA|NA
TGTGCCAGCAGGGACCTGGGCACTGAAGCTTTCTTT
CASRDLGTEAFF
>TRBV6-1|TRBJ2-7|NA|NA
TGTGCCAGCAGTTTGACTAGTACTTCCTACGAGCAGTACTTC
CASSLTSTSYEQYF
>TRBV7-9|TRBJ2-1|NA|NA
TGTGCCAGCAGCCAGGGACGGGGATCCAATGAGCAGTTCTTC
CASSQGRGSNEQFF
>TRBV28|TRBJ1-1|NA|NA
TGTGCCAGCAGTTTATCCACTGAAGCTTTCTTT
CASSLSTEAFF
>TRBV7-3|TRBJ2-1|NA|TRBD2
TGTGCCAGCAGCTTAATGGCTAGCGGGAGAATAAATGAGCAGTTCTTC
CASSLMASGRINEQFF
>TRBV19|TRBJ1-5|NA|NA
TGTGCCAGTAGCCGTTACAGGGATCAGCCCCAGCATTTT
CASSRYRDQPQHF
>TRBV19|TRBJ2-1|once|NA
TGTGCCAGTAGTACCTTAAATGAGCAGTTCTTC
CASSTLNEQFF
>TRBV5-6|TRBJ1-2|NA|NA
TGTGCCAGCAGCTTGGGGCAACGGGAGAACTATGGCTACACCTTC
CASSLGQRENYGYTF
>TRBV15|TRBJ2-1|NA|NA
TGTGCCACCAGCAGAGATCAGAAGCTGGTGCATGAGCAGTTCTTC
CATSRDQKLVHEQFF
>TRBV29-1|TRBJ2-6|NA|NA
TGCAGCGTTGAAGGGGGCTCTGGGGCCAACGTCCTGACTTTC
CSVEGGSGANVLTF
>TRBV6-1|TRBJ2-7|NA|NA
TGTGCCAGCAGTGAGATGCCGTCGAGGAACTACGAGCAGTACTTC
CASSEMPSRNYEQYF
>TRBV7-3|TRBJ2-1|NA|TRBD2
TGTGCCAGCAGCTTCCTAGCGGGAGATCAGTTCTTC
CASSFLAGDQFF
>TRBV27|TRBJ2-2|NA|NA
TGTGCCAGCAGGCAGTACCGGGGAGCTGTTTTT
CASRQYRGAVF
>TRBV5-4|TRBJ2-7|NA|NA
TGTGCCAGCAGCCCCCGAGCGGGCCCCTACGAGCAGTACTTC
CASSPRAGPYEQYF
>TRBV9|TRBJ2-5|NA|NA
TGTGCCAGCAGCCCCCGGACGGGAGAGACCCAGTACTTC
CASSPRTGETQYF
>TRBV7-2|TRBJ1-2|NA|NA
TGTGCCAGCAGAAGAAAGGGTGCGGGTAACTATGGCTACACCTTC
CASRRKGAGNYGYTF
>TRBV6-5|TRBJ1-2|NA|NA
TGTGCCAGCTGGGTGGGTAACGGCGGCTACACCTTC
CASWVGNGGYTF
>TRBV5-8|TRBJ1-3|NA|NA
TGTGCCAGCAGCTACCCCCACCGGGGCACTGGAAACACCATATATTTT
CASSYPHRGTGNTIYF
>TRBV5-1|TRBJ2-7|NA|TRBD2
TGCGCCAGCAGCTTCCTAGAGACTAGCGGGAGCAGGAACGAGCAGTACTTC
CASSFLETSGSRNEQYF
>TRBV29-1|TRBJ1-4|NA|NA
TGCAGCGTCCCCCATAATGAAAAACTGTTTTTT
CSVPHNEKLFF
>TRBV11-3|TRBJ2-5|NA|TRBD1
TGTGCCAGCAGCGCCACTGGACAGGTAGAGACCCAGTACTTC
CASSATGQVETQYF
>TRBV20-1|TRBJ1-2|NA|NA
TGCGGGACTTCTCCCAGCTATGGCTACACCTTC
CGTSPSYGYTF
>TRBV10-1|TRBJ2-4|NA|NA
TGCGCCAGCATTTGGGGGCGTGAAGCCAAAAACATTCAGTACTTC
CASIWGREAKNIQYF
>TRBV2|TRBJ2-7|NA|TRBD2
TGTGCCAGCAGTTTCAGCGGGAGGGGCTACGAGCAGTACTTC
CASSFSGRGYEQYF
>TRBV6-5|TRBJ2-7|NA|TRBD1
TGTGCCAGCAGTTACTCGATTTTCGACAGGGGATACGAGCAGTACTTC
CASSYSIFDRGYEQYF
>TRBV5-1|TRBJ2-7|NA|TRBD1
TGCGCCAGCAGCCCTAGAGGGACAGGGGGCCACGAGCAGTACTTC
CASSPRGTGGHEQYF
>TRBV11-2|TRBJ2-5|once|NA
TGTGCCAGCAGCCCGGTCCGGGGGCCGGGCGAGACCCAGTACTTC
CASSPVRGPGETQYF
>TRBV5-8|TRBJ2-3|once|NA
TGTGCCAGCAGCCCACTAGACAACACAGATACGCAGTATTTT
CASSPLDNTDTQYF
>TRBV6-5|TRBJ2-7|NA|NA
TGTGCCAGCAGTGGACAGCGCTACGAGCAGTACTTC
CASSGQRYEQYF
>TRBV7-8|TRBJ1-3|NA|NA
TGTGCCAGCAACACGGGGGTTGGAAACACCATATATTTT
CASNTGVGNTIYF
>TRBV18|TRBJ1-1|NA|TRBD1
TGTGCCAGCTCACCGACAGGGGCTCCGAACACTGAAGCTTTCTTT
CASSPTGAPNTEAFF
>TRBV6-1|TRBJ2-1|NA|TRBD2
TGTGCCAGCAGTGACCCAACTAGCGGAGTAGGGGCATACAATGAGCAGTTCTTC
CASSDPTSGVGAYNEQFF
>TRBV6-1|TRBJ1-5|NA|NA
TGTGCCAGCAGTCCTCACCGGGTGAATCCCTTGCCCCAGCATTTT
CASSPHRVNPLPQHF